Shown below are 18 T cell receptor beta chains from a single sample sequenced in a study of blood T cell repertoires in COVID-19. Only in-frame clones appear in the TCRdb table, and some are missing; sequencing was by immunoSEQ multiplex PCR. The sample has some 250,000 clones, 80% to 90% seen once. The sample was peripheral blood. Receptors originate from a young man who had recovered from COVID-19.

This chain joins TRBV5-1 and TRBJ2-7; D is possibly TRBD1 (5 bases). Trimming left V 0 bases short and J 5 bases short, with 9 bases between. The CDR3 covers 13 residues. Germline V gene sequence: CDR1 SGHRS, CDR2 YFSETQ. Here the CDR3 DNA reads TGCGCCAGCAGCTTGGGACAGAGCGACGAGCAGTACTTC. Amino acids: CASSLGQSDEQYF.

The chain combines TRBV6-4 with TRBJ2-3, with TRBD2 as a possible D gene (6 bases). V was shortened by 0 bases and J by 1 base, with 11 bases between the two germline ends. This CDR3 region has 16 residues. Per germline, CDR1 MRHNA and CDR2 SNTAGT. The CDR3 spells CASSDSRGGGTDTQYF. The CDR3 DNA reads as TGTGCCAGCAGTGACTCGAGGGGAGGCGGCACAGATACGCAGTATTTT.

The J gene is TRBJ2-1, the V gene TRBV5-4; 9 bases are a match to TRBD2. The CDR3 has 15 residues. V shed 3 bases and J 9 bases; nucleotides not matched to a gene: 10. Germline CDR1 reads SGHNT; CDR2 reads YYREEE (reference sequence). The CDR3 sequence: CASSSTLAGWSEQFF. CDR3 nucleotide sequence: TGTGCCAGCAGCTCTACGCTAGCGGGGTGGAGTGAGCAGTTCTTC.

In its sample, this clone was seen a few times. This chain connects TRBV10-2 to TRBJ2-2; a weak D match, TRBD1 (5 bases). CDR3 size: 13 residues. V was shortened by 4 bases and J by 5 bases, with 8 bases between the two germline ends. CDR1 WSHSY and CDR2 SAAADI come from the germline V gene. The CDR3 sequence: CASSAQGTGELFF. The CDR3 DNA sequence: TGCGCCAGCAGTGCGCAGGGAACCGGGGAGCTGTTTTTT.

The chain carries TRBV7-6 and TRBJ2-1, with 9 bases lining up with TRBD1. The CDR3 extends over 16 amino acids. Germline CDR1 and CDR2: SGHVS and FNYEAQ. V lost 5 bases, J lost 4 bases, and 9 bases stayed unmatched. CDR3 nucleotides: TGTGCCAGCAGCCCTCTAGGACAGGGGCTATACAATGAGCAGTTCTTC. It codes for CASSPLGQGLYNEQFF.

The chain combines TRBV19 with TRBJ2-2; 9 bases match TRBD1. The CDR3 covers 14 residues. V lost 9 bases, J lost 5 bases, and 7 bases stayed unmatched. Germline V CDR1 and CDR2: LNHDA, SQIVND (reference sequence). The CDR3 here is CASRTGARTGELFF. CDR3 sequence (DNA): TGTGCCAGCCGGACAGGGGCTCGGACCGGGGAGCTGTTTTTT.

J is TRBJ2-5 and V is TRBV5-4, with 12 bases fitting TRBD2. Looked up from germline, CDR1 is SGHNT and CDR2 is YYREEE (reference sequence). The V and J ends lost 4 bases and 7 bases, in that order; junction bases with no gene match: 11. The CDR3 sequence is 16 residues long. The CDR3 reads CASSPGLAGFGGTQYF. In nucleotides, the CDR3 is TGTGCCAGCAGCCCGGGACTAGCGGGCTTCGGGGGGACCCAGTACTTC. The full variable domain, completed using reference TRBV5-4 and TRBJ2-5, is ETGVTQSPTHLIKTRGQQVTLRCSSQSGHNTVSWYQQALGQGPQFIFQYYREEENGRGNFPPRFSGLQFPNYSSELNVNALELDDSALYLCASSPGLAGFGGTQYFGPGTRLLVL.

V usage is TRBV7-2 and J usage is TRBJ2-1; no reliable D call. Germline V gene sequence: CDR1 SGHTA, CDR2 FQGNSA. This CDR3 is 15 amino acids long. V was clipped by 2 bases and J by 3 bases, with 11 bases between them. CDR3: CASSLSGPFYNEQFF. CDR3 DNA sequence: TGTGCCAGCAGCTTATCAGGCCCATTCTACAATGAGCAGTTCTTC.

V gene TRBV7-2 combines with J gene TRBJ2-3; 11 bases map to TRBD2. The CDR3 totals 16 residues. J lost 2 bases, V lost 4 bases, and 5 bases had no gene match. The germline CDR1 and CDR2 sequences are SGHTA and FQGNSA. CDR3 sequence: CASSSGLAGFTDTQYF. The CDR3 nucleotides read TGTGCCAGCAGCTCAGGACTAGCGGGTTTCACAGATACGCAGTATTTT.

The CDR3 DNA is TGCAGCGTCCCTTCGATGCAGGGCGACGGCTACACCTTC. This gives the protein CSVPSMQGDGYTF. The chain carries TRBV29-1 and TRBJ1-2; TRBD1 is a possible D gene (5 bases). CDR1 and CDR2 (germline): SQVTM, ANQGSEA. Between the trimmed V and J ends, which lost 6 bases and 8 bases, there was a span of 19 bases. The CDR3 sequence is 13 residues long.

This chain links TRBV7-9 with TRBJ2-7, with a possible D match to TRBD1 (5 bases). The length of the CDR3 is 15 residues. V dropped 4 bases and J dropped 3 bases, with 16 bases sitting between them. Per germline, CDR1 SEHNR and CDR2 FQNEAQ (reference sequence). CDR3 amino acids: CASSSTAGPLYEQYF. In DNA form, the CDR3 reads TGTGCCAGCAGCTCCACCGCAGGGCCCCTCTACGAGCAGTACTTC. Full variable domain (remainder filled in from reference TRBV7-9 and TRBJ2-7): DTGVSQNPRHKITKRGQNVTFRCDPISEHNRLYWYRQTLGQGPEFLTYFQNEAQLEKSRLLSDRFSAERPKGSFSTLEIQRTEQGDSAMYLCASSSTAGPLYEQYFGPGTRLTVT.

The chain carries TRBV5-4 and TRBJ1-2, with 10 bases matching TRBD1. The CDR3 totals 17 residues. Trimming cost V 0 bases and J 0 bases; bases outside gene matches: 5. From germline, CDR1 is SGHNT and CDR2 YYREEE (reference sequence). CDR3 sequence: CASSLDPGQGTNYGYTF. Here the CDR3 DNA reads TGTGCCAGCAGCTTGGACCCGGGACAGGGGACTAACTATGGCTACACCTTC.

The table lists this clone with a count of one. This rearrangement joins TRBV11-3 to TRBJ2-1; 10 positions match TRBD2. The junction had 13 bases not matched to a gene; V was cut back by 5 bases and J by 9 bases. Germline V gene lookup returns CDR1 SGHNT and CDR2 YENEEA. The CDR3 runs to 16 residues. CDR3 sequence (DNA): TGTGCCAGCAGCACGCCGGGACTAGCGACTCCCGGTGAGCAGTTCTTC. Its protein is CASSTPGLATPGEQFF.

The rearrangement links TRBV12-3 or TRBV12-4 to TRBJ2-7; no firm D call. CDR3 length equals 13 residues. V shed 4 bases and J shed 2 bases, with 9 bases lying between them. CDR3 protein: CASSSGSTYEQYF. The CDR3 DNA sequence: TGTGCCAGCAGTTCAGGATCTACCTACGAGCAGTACTTC.

The gene calls are TRBV9 and TRBJ2-5; perhaps TRBD2 as D (7 bases). CDR1 and CDR2 (germline): SGDLS, YYNGEE. Trimming took 3 bases from V and 4 from J, leaving 19 bases between them. CDR3 length: 16 amino acids. In DNA form, the CDR3 reads TGTGCCAGCAGCGGAATTCTAGGGGGGGGCCTAGAGACCCAGTACTTC. Protein sequence: CASSGILGGGLETQYF.

The chain is built from TRBV12-3 or TRBV12-4 and TRBJ2-7; 7 nucleotides match TRBD1. The CDR3 runs to 11 residues. The V gene end was trimmed by 8 bases and the J gene end by 4 bases; junction bases not matched to a gene: 2. In nucleotides, the CDR3 is TGTGCCAGCCGGGACAGTTACGAGCAGTACTTC. Its protein is CASRDSYEQYF.

This clone was detected only a few times. This specimen includes other DNA sequences encoding the same CDR3. The chain employs TRBV30 and TRBJ1-2, with D uncertain. CDR1 and CDR2 from the germline V gene are GTSNPN and SVGIG (reference sequence). Trimming left V 0 bases short and J 4 bases short, with 3 bases between. The CDR3 sequence is 11 residues long. The CDR3 here is CAWSVLYGYTF. In nucleotides, the CDR3 is TGTGCCTGGAGTGTCCTCTATGGCTACACCTTC.

The V gene is TRBV5-8, the J gene TRBJ2-2; D gene unclear. The CDR3 runs to 14 residues. Trimming shortened V by 7 bases and J by 0 bases, and 10 bases separated the two germline ends. Germline loops: CDR1 SGHTS, CDR2 YDEGEE. In DNA, the CDR3 is TGTGCCAGCCTTTCCCTCCCGAACACCGGGGAGCTGTTTTTT. Protein: CASLSLPNTGELFF.